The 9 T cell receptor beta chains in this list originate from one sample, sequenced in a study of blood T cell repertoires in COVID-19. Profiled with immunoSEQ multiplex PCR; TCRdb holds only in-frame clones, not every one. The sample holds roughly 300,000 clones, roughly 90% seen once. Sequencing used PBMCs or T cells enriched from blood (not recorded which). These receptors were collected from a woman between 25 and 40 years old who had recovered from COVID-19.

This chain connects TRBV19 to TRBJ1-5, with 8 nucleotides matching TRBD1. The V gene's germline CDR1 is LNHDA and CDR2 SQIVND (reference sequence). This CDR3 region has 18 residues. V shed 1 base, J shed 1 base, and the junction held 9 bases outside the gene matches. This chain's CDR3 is CASSIGWGQVSSNQPQHF. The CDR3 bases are TGTGCCAGTAGTATAGGATGGGGACAGGTCTCGAGCAATCAGCCCCAGCATTTT. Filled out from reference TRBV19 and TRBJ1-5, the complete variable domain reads DGGITQSPKYLFRKEGQNVTLSCEQNLNHDAMYWYRQDPGQGLRLIYYSQIVNDFQKGDIAEGYSVSREKKESFPLTVTSAQKNPTAFYLCASSIGWGQVSSNQPQHFGDGTRLSIL.

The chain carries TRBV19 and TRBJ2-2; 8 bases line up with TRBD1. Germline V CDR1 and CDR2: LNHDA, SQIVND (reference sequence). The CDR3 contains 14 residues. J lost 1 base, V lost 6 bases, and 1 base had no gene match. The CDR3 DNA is TGTGCCAGTAGGGGACAGGTGAACACCGGGGAGCTGTTTTTT. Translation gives CASRGQVNTGELFF.

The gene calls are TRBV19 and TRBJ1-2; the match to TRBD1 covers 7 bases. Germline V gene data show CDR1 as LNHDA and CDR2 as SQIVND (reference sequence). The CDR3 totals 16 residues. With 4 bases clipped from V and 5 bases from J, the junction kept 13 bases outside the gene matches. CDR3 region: CASSRGTAMAEYGYTF. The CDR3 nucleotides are TGTGCCAGTAGTAGAGGGACAGCCATGGCCGAATATGGCTACACCTTC.

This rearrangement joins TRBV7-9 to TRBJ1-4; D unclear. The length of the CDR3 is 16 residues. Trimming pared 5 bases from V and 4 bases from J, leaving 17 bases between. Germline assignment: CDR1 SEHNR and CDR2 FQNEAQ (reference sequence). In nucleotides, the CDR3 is TGTGCCAGCAGCCTCGTTCCAGAGGGCTTTAATGAAAAACTGTTTTTT. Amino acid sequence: CASSLVPEGFNEKLFF.

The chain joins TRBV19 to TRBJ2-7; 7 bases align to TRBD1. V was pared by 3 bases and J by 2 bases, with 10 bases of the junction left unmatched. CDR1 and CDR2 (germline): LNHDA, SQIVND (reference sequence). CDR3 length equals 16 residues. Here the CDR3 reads CASSMPKGADTYEQYF. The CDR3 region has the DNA TGTGCCAGTAGTATGCCCAAGGGGGCAGACACCTACGAGCAGTACTTC.

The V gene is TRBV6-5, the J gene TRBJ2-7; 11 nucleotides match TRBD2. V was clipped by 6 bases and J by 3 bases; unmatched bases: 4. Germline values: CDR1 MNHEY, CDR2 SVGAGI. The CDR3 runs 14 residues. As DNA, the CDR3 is TGTGCCAGCAGCACCGGGACTAGCGGCTACGAGCAGTACTTC. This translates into CASSTGTSGYEQYF.

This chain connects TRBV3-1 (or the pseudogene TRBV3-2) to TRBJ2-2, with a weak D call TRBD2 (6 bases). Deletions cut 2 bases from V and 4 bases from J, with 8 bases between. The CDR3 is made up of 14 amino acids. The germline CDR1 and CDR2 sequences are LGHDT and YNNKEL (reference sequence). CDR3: CASSQLAPTGELFF. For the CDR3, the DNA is TGTGCCAGCAGCCAACTAGCGCCCACCGGGGAGCTGTTTTTT.

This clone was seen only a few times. The CDR3 loop is CARKDRGRDEQYF. CDR3 bases: TGCGCCAGGAAGGACAGGGGAAGGGACGAGCAGTACTTC. The chain combines TRBV5-1 with TRBJ2-7, with TRBD1 matching 9 bases. There are 13 residues in the CDR3. J gave up 5 bases and V 8 bases, and 8 bases lay outside the gene matches. The germline CDR1 and CDR2 sequences are SGHRS and YFSETQ.

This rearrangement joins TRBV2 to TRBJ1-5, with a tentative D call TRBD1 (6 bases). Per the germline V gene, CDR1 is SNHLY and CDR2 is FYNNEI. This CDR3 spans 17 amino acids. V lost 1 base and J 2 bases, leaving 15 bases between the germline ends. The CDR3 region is CASSEGVRGGGNQPQHF. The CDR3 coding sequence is TGTGCCAGCAGTGAAGGCGTCAGAGGGGGAGGCAATCAGCCCCAGCATTTT.